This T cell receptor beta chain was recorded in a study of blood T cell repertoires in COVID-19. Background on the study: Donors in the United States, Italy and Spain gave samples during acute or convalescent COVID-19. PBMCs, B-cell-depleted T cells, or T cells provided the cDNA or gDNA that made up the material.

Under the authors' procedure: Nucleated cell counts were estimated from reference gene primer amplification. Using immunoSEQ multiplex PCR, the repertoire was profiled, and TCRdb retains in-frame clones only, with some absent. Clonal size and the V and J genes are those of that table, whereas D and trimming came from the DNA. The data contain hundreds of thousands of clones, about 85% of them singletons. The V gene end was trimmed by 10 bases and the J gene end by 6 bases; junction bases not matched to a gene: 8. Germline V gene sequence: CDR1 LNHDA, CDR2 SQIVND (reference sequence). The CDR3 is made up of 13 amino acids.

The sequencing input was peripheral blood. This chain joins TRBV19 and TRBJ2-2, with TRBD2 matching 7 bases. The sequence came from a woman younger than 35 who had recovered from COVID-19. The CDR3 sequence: CATSAGLAGELFF. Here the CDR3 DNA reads TGTGCCACCAGTGCCGGACTAGCCGGGGAGCTGTTTTTT.